The 15 T cell receptor beta chains below all came from one sample that was sequenced in a study of T cells in women clearing cervical HPV infection. Repertoires were generated with immunoSEQ multiplex PCR, while TCRdb's copy carries only in-frame clones and drops some. The listing records roughly 48,000 clones. The sequenced sample consisted of blood buffy coat. Every receptor here comes from a woman between 18 and 69 years old with a cervical HPV16 infection that either progressed to CIN3+ or cleared (not recorded which).

As concerns this clone: The read gets to within 3 residues of the CDR3 end, and the germline J gene fills in the rest. The rearrangement links TRBV19 to TRBJ2-5; D is undetermined. This CDR3 is built from 19 residues. The germline V and J ends were trimmed by 2 bases and 2 bases, with 24 bases remaining between them. Germline V gives CDR1 LNHDA, CDR2 SQIVND (reference sequence). Partial CDR3 DNA: TGTGCCAGTAGTATAATCCGGGTAGCTCCGAAACTTATACAAGAGACC. It codes for CASSIIRVAPKLIQET. The full-length CDR3 reads as CASSIIRVAPKLIQETQYF.

Worth noting for this clone: The observed sequence ends 3 residues before the CDR3 terminus, with the missing tail filled in from the germline J gene. This chain links TRBV2 with TRBJ2-7, with 9 bases aligning to TRBD1. Germline lookup yields CDR1 SNHLY and CDR2 FYNNEI. The CDR3 loop spans 14 amino acids. Losses at the gene ends were 1 base for V and 5 bases for J; bases not matched to a gene: 3. The DNA read from the CDR3 is TGTGCCAGCAGTGAAGGGACAGGGGTAGACGAG. Protein product: CASSEGTGVDE. The whole CDR3 region reads CASSEGTGVDEQYF.

Remarks on this clone: The read ends 3 residues early relative to the CDR3; the germline J gene fills the gap. V and J are TRBV30 and TRBJ1-5, with D tentatively TRBD1 (5 bases). Trimming removed 0 bases at V and 3 bases at J, with 12 bases between. CDR1 GTSNPN and CDR2 SVGIG come from the germline V gene (reference sequence). CDR3 length equals 15 residues. CDR3 DNA, as far as it was read: TGTGCCTGGAGTGTACTTGGGGGGGTCAATCAGCCC. Encoded protein: CAWSVLGGVNQP. The whole CDR3 reads CAWSVLGGVNQPQHF.

Worth noting for this clone: Coverage ceases 3 residues before the CDR3 finishes, and the germline J gene fills in the end. This chain uses TRBV2 with TRBJ2-1; tentatively, D is TRBD2 (5 bases). Germline lookup yields CDR1 SNHLY and CDR2 FYNNEI. The CDR3 contains 16 residues. V shed 2 bases and J shed 0 bases, with 11 bases lying between them. The sequenced part of the CDR3 DNA is TGTGCCAGCAGTGAAAGGGTACTAGACTCCTACAATGAG. Translated, it gives CASSERVLDSYNE. The full CDR3 is CASSERVLDSYNEQFF.

A note on this clone: The read terminates 3 residues ahead of where the CDR3 ends, so the germline J gene completes it. This chain joins TRBV20-1 and TRBJ2-7; 8 bases match TRBD2. This CDR3 has 15 amino acids. The V and J ends lost 6 bases and 1 base, in that order; junction bases with no gene match: 11. CDR1 is DFQATT, CDR2 SNEGSKA, per germline (reference sequence). The CDR3 region is CSAPSRGGLSYEQYF. The sequenced part of the CDR3 DNA is TGCAGTGCCCCCTCCCGGGGGGGACTATCCTACGAG.

Regarding this clone: The read ends 3 residues shy of where the CDR3 ends; the end is completed using the germline J gene. The genes are TRBV5-5 and TRBJ2-5, with 7 bases aligning to TRBD2. The germline V gene has CDR1 SGHKS and CDR2 YYEKEE (reference sequence). CDR3 size: 15 residues. The V segment lost 3 bases and the J segment 2 bases; nucleotides outside the gene matches: 7. The CDR3 protein is CASSSIAGHQETQYF. The DNA read from the CDR3 is TGTGCCAGCAGCTCCATAGCGGGCCATCAAGAGACC.

As to this clone: Read coverage stops 3 residues before the CDR3 terminus; the germline J gene supplies the remainder. The rearrangement uses TRBV7-2 and TRBJ1-4; a weak D match, TRBD1 (5 bases). This CDR3 has 16 residues. V was pared by 0 bases and J by 10 bases, with 18 bases between. Germline-derived CDR1 and CDR2 are SGHTA and FQGNSA. CDR3 DNA (partial): TGTGCCAGCAGCTTAGCGGGCGGTGGGGGACTTGGAAAA. Protein: CASSLAGGGGLGK. The whole CDR3 protein is CASSLAGGGGLGKLFF.

Notes on this clone: With the read ending 3 residues before the CDR3 end, the germline J gene is used to fill in that end. The J gene is TRBJ1-1, the V gene TRBV2; TRBD1 matches at 7 bases. V shed 6 bases and J 1 base; nucleotides not matched to a gene: 8. Germline CDR1 and CDR2: SNHLY and FYNNEI. The CDR3 spans 15 residues. The DNA read from the CDR3 is TGTGCCAGCAGATCAGTTCGGGACAGGAACACTGAA. Protein sequence: CASRSVRDRNTE. In full, the CDR3 is CASRSVRDRNTEAFF.

The sequenced part of the CDR3 DNA is TGTGCCAGCAGGATGACAGGGTACAATTCACCC. Its protein is CASRMTGYNSP. The whole CDR3 reads CASRMTGYNSPLHF. V usage is TRBV5-4 and J usage is TRBJ1-6; TRBD1 aligns across 7 bases. The CDR3 is cut off 3 residues early in the read; its end comes from the germline J gene. Germline lookup yields CDR1 SGHNT and CDR2 YYREEE (reference sequence). J was trimmed by 7 bases and V by 5 bases; bases with no gene match: 6. This CDR3 is 14 amino acids long.

Concerning this clone itself: The read ends 3 residues before the CDR3 terminus; that terminus is restored from the germline J gene. The chain combines TRBV18 with TRBJ2-3; 13 bases line up with TRBD2. Germline V gene lookup returns CDR1 KGHSH and CDR2 LQKENI. The CDR3 sequence is 17 residues long. Trimming cost V 6 bases and J 1 base; bases outside gene matches: 7. CDR3 DNA (partial): TGTGCCAGCTCGACTAGCGGGAGGCAGAGGCGCACAGATACG. Encoded protein: CASSTSGRQRRTDT. The full-length CDR3 reads as CASSTSGRQRRTDTQYF.

Turning to this clone: The read terminates 3 residues ahead of where the CDR3 ends, so the germline J gene completes it. The rearrangement uses TRBV7-2 and TRBJ1-5; TRBD1 is a possible D gene (5 bases). Germline V gene sequence: CDR1 SGHTA, CDR2 FQGNSA. This CDR3 comprises 15 residues. Trimming stripped 5 bases from V and 0 bases from J, with 11 bases between. The CDR3 sequence: CASSQTTDSNQPQHF. CDR3 DNA, as far as it was read: TGTGCCAGCAGCCAAACGACAGATAGCAATCAGCCC.

With respect to this clone: The sequence runs out 3 residues before the end of the CDR3; the remainder is reconstructed from the germline J gene. This chain connects TRBV5-4 to TRBJ2-4; possible D gene TRBD2, 6 bases. V was pared by 3 bases and J by 6 bases, with 13 bases between. Germline V gene sequence: CDR1 SGHNT, CDR2 YYREEE (reference sequence). The CDR3 is 14 residues long. CDR3 DNA (partial): TGTGCCAGCAGCTCGGGACTTGGGGGAAACATT. Its protein is CASSSGLGGNI. The full CDR3 sequence reads CASSSGLGGNIQYF.

A note on this clone: The read falls 3 residues short of the CDR3 end, and the missing part is taken from the germline J gene. V usage is TRBV10-1 and J usage is TRBJ2-5, with a possible D match to TRBD1 (6 bases). Germline loops: CDR1 WNHNN, CDR2 SYGVQD (reference sequence). The CDR3 is made up of 14 amino acids. V was cut by 6 bases and J by 3 bases, with 14 bases left in between. CDR3 amino acids: CASSLDRLKETQYF. The CDR3 DNA, read in part, is TGCGCCAGCAGCCTGGACAGACTTAAAGAGACC.

Concerning this clone itself: The CDR3 extends 3 residues past the end of the read, so its final part is completed from the germline J gene. This rearrangement joins TRBV13 to TRBJ2-1, with a possible D match to TRBD2 (5 bases). This CDR3 has 13 residues. Germline V gives CDR1 PRHDT, CDR2 FYEKMQ (reference sequence). Trimming removed 6 bases from V and 0 bases from J, with 6 bases in between. CDR3 residues: CASRDFSYNEQFF. The DNA read from the CDR3 is TGTGCCAGCAGGGACTTCTCCTACAATGAG.

Comment on this clone: The missing CDR3 end, 3 residues past where the read stops, is filled in from the germline J gene. The genes are TRBV5-1 and TRBJ1-4, with 8 bases matching TRBD1. The CDR3 runs 15 residues. The V and J ends lost 4 bases and 7 bases, in that order; junction bases with no gene match: 9. Germline CDR1 reads SGHRS; CDR2 reads YFSETQ. The CDR3 loop reads CASSRGQGKGEKLFF. The CDR3 bases that were read are TGCGCCAGCAGCCGCGGACAGGGCAAGGGTGAAAAA.